A single sample gave rise to the 14 T cell receptor beta chains below, sequenced in a study of T cells of healthy individuals. Each CDR3 protein gets one entry after TCRdb re-called the 5' RACE reads with MiXCR. The data show 85,000 to 100,000 distinct CDR3 sequences, around 17% seen once. The receptors here all came from a human donor in good health.

This clonotype was seen only a few times. An end of the junction does not agree with germline; a read error may underlie this. This chain connects TRBV13 to TRBJ1-2; TRBD1 might be the D (6 bases). Germline CDR1 is PRHDT and CDR2 is FYEKMQ (reference sequence). The CDR3 is 13 residues long. The CDR3 bases are TGTGCCAGCAGCAGGACAGCTTCCTATGGCTACAACTTC. It yields the protein CASSRTASYGYNF.

This clonotype was seen repeatedly, ten times or more. The gene calls are TRBV30 and TRBJ1-1; TRBD1 matches at 9 bases. This CDR3 comprises 15 residues. Germline V gives CDR1 GTSNPN, CDR2 SVGIG (reference sequence). V gave up 5 bases and J gave up 5 bases; unmatched junction bases: 12. The CDR3 here is CAWGRWGQGETEAFF. The CDR3 DNA reads TGTGCCTGGGGACGGTGGGGACAGGGAGAAACTGAAGCTTTCTTT.

The chain joins TRBV20-1 to TRBJ1-6; D remains ambiguous. There are 13 residues in the CDR3. Germline CDR1 is DFQATT and CDR2 is SNEGSKA (reference sequence). Trimming stripped 7 bases from V and 11 bases from J, with 18 bases between. The CDR3: CSGERERQAPLHF. As DNA, the CDR3 is TGCAGTGGGGAGAGGGAGAGGCAGGCACCCCTCCACTTT.

V and J are TRBV18 and TRBJ1-1; the D gene is possibly TRBD1 (5 bases). The CDR3 sequence is 15 residues long. Germline lookup yields CDR1 KGHSH and CDR2 LQKENI. Trimming took off 4 bases at V and 6 bases at J, with 18 bases between the two ends. This CDR3 reads CASSRQPEGLAEAFF. The CDR3 DNA sequence: TGTGCCAGCTCACGACAACCGGAGGGGCTCGCTGAAGCTTTCTTT.

V gene TRBV5-1 combines with J gene TRBJ1-5, with TRBD1 identical over 9 bases. The CDR3 consists of 14 residues. V lost 2 bases, J lost 5 bases, and 2 bases stayed unmatched. Per the germline V gene, CDR1 is SGHRS and CDR2 is YFSETQ. CDR3 region: CASSLGDRDQPQHF. The CDR3 DNA reads TGCGCCAGCAGCTTAGGGGACAGGGATCAGCCCCAGCATTTT.

This clonotype came up a few times. This chain connects TRBV4-1 to TRBJ2-7; tentative D call: TRBD2 (6 bases). V lost 0 bases, J lost 3 bases, and 18 bases lay in between. The germline V gene has CDR1 MGHRA and CDR2 YSYEKL. The CDR3 runs 17 residues. The CDR3 is CASSQEGIGRGGYEQYF. The CDR3 DNA reads TGCGCCAGCAGCCAAGAGGGGATCGGGAGAGGAGGCTACGAGCAGTACTTC.

This clonotype came up many times. The chain combines TRBV5-1 with TRBJ2-3; TRBD2 agrees at 9 bases. This CDR3 region has 16 residues. Germline V gene sequence: CDR1 SGHRS, CDR2 YFSETQ. The V gene end was trimmed by 3 bases and the J gene end by 4 bases; junction bases not matched to a gene: 9. CDR3 nucleotides: TGCGCCAGCAGCTCATATAGCGGGGGCGGGGCAGATACGCAGTATTTT. This sequence encodes CASSSYSGGGADTQYF.

This clonotype was seen more than once but under ten times. The chain couples TRBV7-9 to TRBJ2-2; 7 positions agree with TRBD2. Trimming removed 1 base from V and 3 bases from J; junction bases left unmatched: 5. The CDR3 totals 16 residues. Germline V lookup: CDR1 SEHNR, CDR2 FQNEAQ (reference sequence). The CDR3 coding sequence is TGTGCCAGCAGCTTAGTCGCGGGGGTGTACACCGGGGAGCTGTTTTTT. Translation gives CASSLVAGVYTGELFF.

V and J are TRBV13 and TRBJ2-7, with 9 bases aligning to TRBD1. CDR3 size: 15 residues. Germline V gene sequence: CDR1 PRHDT, CDR2 FYEKMQ (reference sequence). The J segment lost 4 bases and the V segment lost 7 bases, leaving 11 bases of the junction unmatched. CDR3 bases: TGTGCCAGCAACTCCCCCAAGACAGGGGGATACGAGCAGTACTTC. This sequence encodes CASNSPKTGGYEQYF. Variable domain in full (rest from reference TRBV13 and TRBJ2-7): AAGVIQSPRHLIKEKRETATLKCYPIPRHDTVYWYQQGPGQDPQFLISFYEKMQSDKGSIPDRFSAQQFSDYHSELNMSSLELGDSALYFCASNSPKTGGYEQYFGPGTRLTVT.

The CDR3 region is CASSRKDRGLVETQYF. The DNA of the CDR3 is TGTGCCAGCTCAAGAAAGGACAGGGGGCTCGTAGAGACCCAGTACTTC. The J gene is TRBJ2-5, the V gene TRBV18; the match to TRBD1 covers 11 bases. This CDR3 is built from 16 residues. After removal of 5 bases from V and 4 bases from J, the junction contained 9 bases not matched to a gene. The germline CDR1 and CDR2 sequences are KGHSH and LQKENI.

There are many counts of this clonotype. The rearrangement links TRBV7-9 to TRBJ2-7, with a possible D match to TRBD2 (5 bases). V was pared by 7 bases and J by 4 bases, with 11 bases between. Looked up from germline, CDR1 is SEHNR and CDR2 is FQNEAQ (reference sequence). This CDR3 region has 12 residues. In DNA form, the CDR3 reads TGTGCCAGCAACGATAGGGAGTACGAGCAGTACTTC. Residues: CASNDREYEQYF. The full variable domain, rest sourced from reference TRBV7-9 and TRBJ2-7, is DTGVSQNPRHKITKRGQNVTFRCDPISEHNRLYWYRQTLGQGPEFLTYFQNEAQLEKSRLLSDRFSAERPKGSFSTLEIQRTEQGDSAMYLCASNDREYEQYFGPGTRLTVT.

This rearrangement joins TRBV3-1 to TRBJ2-7; weak D call: TRBD1 (5 bases). Deletions cut 4 bases from V and 3 bases from J, with 13 bases between. Germline values: CDR1 LGHDT, CDR2 YNNKEL (reference sequence). This CDR3 has 14 amino acids. CDR3 in amino acids: CASSLAPQDYEQYF. CDR3 nucleotide sequence: TGTGCCAGCAGCCTCGCCCCACAGGACTACGAGCAGTACTTC.

The chain is built from TRBV7-2 and TRBJ2-5; 13 nucleotides line up with TRBD2. J gave up 5 bases and V 3 bases, and 9 bases lay outside the gene matches. This CDR3 comprises 17 residues. CDR1 is SGHTA and CDR2 is FQGNSA in the germline V gene. The chain's CDR3 is CASSFRLAGGGGETQYF. The CDR3 nucleotides read TGTGCCAGCAGCTTTAGACTAGCGGGGGGCGGAGGGGAGACCCAGTACTTC.

The chain carries TRBV6-1 and TRBJ2-7; unclear D gene. Trimming stripped 5 bases from V and 3 bases from J, with 11 bases between. The CDR3 contains 13 residues. The germline V gene has CDR1 MNHNS and CDR2 SASEGT. The CDR3 DNA is TGTGCCAGCAGTCCCACACGGAGCTACGAGCAGTACTTC. Translation: CASSPTRSYEQYF.